Each of the 2 T cell receptor beta chains below was sequenced from the same sample in a study of CD8 T cell repertoires and HIV-1 epitope variants. No antigen has been identified for these receptors. The data were produced by immunoSEQ multiplex PCR, yet TCRdb's version contains in-frame clones alone and is incomplete. The data contain about 5,300 clones, around 63% of them seen just once; the ten biggest clones take up around 40%. The sample was cultured CD8+ T cells derived from PBMCs. These receptors were obtained from a male donor with HIV.

This chain joins TRBV6-5 and TRBJ2-7; tentatively, D is TRBD1 (6 bases). Germline V CDR1 and CDR2: MNHEY, SVGAGI. The CDR3 consists of 14 residues. Trimming stripped 0 bases from V and 5 bases from J, with 11 bases between. The CDR3 here is CASSYSGAGDEQYF. In DNA form, the CDR3 reads TGTGCCAGCAGTTACTCGGGGGCCGGTGACGAGCAGTACTTC.

The chain recombines TRBV10-3 with TRBJ2-7; D is possibly TRBD1 or TRBD2 (5 bases each). Trimming pared 8 bases from V and 1 base from J, leaving 12 bases between. The germline gives CDR1 ENHRY, CDR2 SYGVKD. The CDR3 is 13 amino acids. CDR3 bases: TGTGCCATCGCTGCTGGGGGTTCCTACGAGCAGTACTTC. Protein product: CAIAAGGSYEQYF.